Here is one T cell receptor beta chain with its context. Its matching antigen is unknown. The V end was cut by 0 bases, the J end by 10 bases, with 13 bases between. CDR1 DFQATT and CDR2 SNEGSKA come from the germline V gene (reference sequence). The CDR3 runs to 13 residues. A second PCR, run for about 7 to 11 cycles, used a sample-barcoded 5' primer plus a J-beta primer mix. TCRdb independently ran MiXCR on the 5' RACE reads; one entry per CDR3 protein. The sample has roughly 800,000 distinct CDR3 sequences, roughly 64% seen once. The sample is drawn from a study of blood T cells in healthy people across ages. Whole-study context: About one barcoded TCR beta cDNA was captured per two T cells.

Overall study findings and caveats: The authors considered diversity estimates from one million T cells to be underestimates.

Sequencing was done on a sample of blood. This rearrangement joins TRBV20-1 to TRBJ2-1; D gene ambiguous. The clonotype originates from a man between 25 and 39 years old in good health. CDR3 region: CSARDFEIDEQFF. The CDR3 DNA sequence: TGCAGTGCTAGAGATTTCGAAATCGACGAGCAGTTCTTC.